Below, 30 T cell receptor beta chains from the same sample are listed, as sequenced in a study of response to subunit inactivated influenza vaccine. TCRdb ran MiXCR on the RT-PCR reads and lists one entry per CDR3 protein. The table records around 300,000 distinct CDR3 sequences, about 20% of them present only once. This specimen consisted of PBMCs from blood, obtained 21 months after vaccination. Receptors originate from a man between 50 and 69 years old who received an inactivated influenza vaccine.

This rearrangement joins TRBV7-9 to TRBJ2-1; D is ambiguous. Germline V lookup: CDR1 SEHNR, CDR2 FQNEAQ (reference sequence). The CDR3 extends over 12 amino acids. V dropped 5 bases and J dropped 10 bases, with 12 bases sitting between them. The CDR3 region has the DNA TGTGCCAGCAGCACACCTAGTCCCGAGCAGTTCTTC. Amino acids: CASSTPSPEQFF.

This clonotype was found a few times. The V and J genes are TRBV12-3 or TRBV12-4 and TRBJ2-2, with 9 bases fitting TRBD1. The CDR3 runs 16 residues. Unmatched junction bases numbered 6, after V lost 6 bases and J lost 1 base. The CDR3 DNA reads TGTGCCAGCAGGCTCGGGACAGGGAGGAACACCGGGGAGCTGTTTTTT. Translating it yields CASRLGTGRNTGELFF.

The sample holds one count of this clonotype. V usage is TRBV28 and J usage is TRBJ2-7; 14 bases fit TRBD2. This CDR3 contains 16 residues. Germline V gene sequence: CDR1 MDHEN, CDR2 SYDVKM. Trimming at V came to 5 bases and at J to 2 bases, leaving 5 bases not matched to a gene. The CDR3 sequence is CASSTWGLAGAYEQYF. The DNA for the CDR3 is TGTGCCAGCAGTACCTGGGGACTAGCGGGAGCCTACGAGCAGTACTTC.

The V gene is TRBV5-1, the J gene TRBJ2-7; tentatively, D is TRBD1 (6 bases). The germline V gene encodes CDR1 SGHRS and CDR2 YFSETQ. This CDR3 contains 11 residues. Trimming removed 5 bases from V and 7 bases from J, with 10 bases in between. The CDR3 protein is CASRKGQEQYF. DNA for the CDR3: TGCGCCAGCAGGAAAGGACAGGAGCAGTACTTC.

The sample holds a few counts of this clonotype. The chain links TRBV12-5 to TRBJ2-3, with unresolved D. CDR1 is LGHNT and CDR2 is FRNRAP in the germline V gene. This CDR3 contains 20 residues. V shed 0 bases and J shed 0 bases, with 22 bases lying between them. In DNA form, the CDR3 reads TGTGCTAGTGGTTTGGTCCTCCCACGAGTCGTACAGCCTAGCACAGATACGCAGTATTTT. Translation gives CASGLVLPRVVQPSTDTQYF.

This clonotype was counted between two and nine times. This rearrangement joins TRBV7-8 to TRBJ2-2, with a tentative D call TRBD1 (5 bases). Trimming left V 1 base short and J 0 bases short, with 6 bases between. The CDR3 is 15 amino acids. Germline V gene lookup returns CDR1 SGHVS and CDR2 FQNEAQ. The CDR3 is CASSLGTTNTGELFF. DNA for the CDR3: TGTGCCAGCAGCTTAGGGACAACGAACACCGGGGAGCTGTTTTTT.

The V gene is TRBV29-1, the J gene TRBJ2-7, with 7 bases aligning to TRBD1. Trimming cost V 6 bases and J 2 bases; bases outside gene matches: 7. This CDR3 is 13 amino acids long. Per the germline V gene, CDR1 is SQVTM and CDR2 is ANQGSEA. CDR3 bases: TGCAGCGTGGCACAGGGGTACCCCTACGAGCAGTACTTC. This gives the protein CSVAQGYPYEQYF.

In DNA form, the CDR3 reads TGTGCCAGCAGTACCGTCGACGTCCTTAGCACAGATACGCAGTATTTT. Translation: CASSTVDVLSTDTQYF. This chain links TRBV27 with TRBJ2-3; D call uncertain. CDR1 is MNHEY and CDR2 is SMNVEV in the germline V gene (reference sequence). V was pared by 5 bases and J by 0 bases, with 15 bases between. The CDR3 totals 16 residues.

In DNA form, the CDR3 reads TGTGCCAGCAGCCAAGACAGCACCTCTGGAAACACCATATATTTT. Its protein product is CASSQDSTSGNTIYF. The chain carries TRBV7-2 and TRBJ1-3; perhaps TRBD1 as D (5 bases). Per the germline V gene, CDR1 is SGHTA and CDR2 is FQGNSA. The CDR3 has 15 residues. Trimming stripped 5 bases from V and 0 bases from J, with 11 bases between.

This clonotype was seen more than once but under ten times. This chain connects TRBV20-1 to TRBJ1-2, with D perhaps TRBD1 (6 bases). Trimming stripped 1 base from V and 8 bases from J, with 26 bases between. The CDR3 covers 17 residues. Germline V CDR1 and CDR2: DFQATT, SNEGSKA (reference sequence). CDR3 protein: CSARVSPGRGGILGYTF. The CDR3 DNA reads as TGCAGTGCTAGAGTCAGCCCCGGTCGAGGGGGAATTTTGGGCTACACCTTC.

This clonotype was seen more than once but under ten times. The chain employs TRBV4-1 and TRBJ1-5, with D possibly being TRBD1 (5 bases). This CDR3 comprises 15 residues. Trimming pared 7 bases from V and 4 bases from J, leaving 17 bases between. Germline loops: CDR1 MGHRA, CDR2 YSYEKL. The CDR3 loop is CASTPDGAGNQPQHF. The CDR3 bases are TGCGCCAGCACCCCGGACGGGGCCGGTAATCAGCCCCAGCATTTT.

This CDR3 is CATGLKGTGELFF. The CDR3 nucleotides read TGTGCCACCGGACTTAAGGGGACCGGGGAGCTGTTTTTT. The chain combines TRBV6-2 or TRBV6-3 with TRBJ2-2; tentatively, D is TRBD1 or TRBD2 (5 bases each). CDR1 MNHEY and CDR2 SVGEGT come from the germline V gene. V dropped 10 bases and J dropped 5 bases, with 14 bases sitting between them. The CDR3 runs 13 residues.

The V call is TRBV4-2, the J call TRBJ2-5; TRBD2 matches at 7 bases. The CDR3 runs 15 residues. Germline V lookup: CDR1 LGHNA, CDR2 YNFKEQ. Losses at the gene ends were 4 bases for V and 1 base for J; bases not matched to a gene: 6. As DNA, the CDR3 is TGTGCCAGCAGCCCAGCATGGGGGGGCCAAGAGACCCAGTACTTC. This gives the protein CASSPAWGGQETQYF.

This clonotype was recorded a few times. The chain is built from TRBV10-3 and TRBJ2-1; 7 bases fit TRBD2. The germline gives CDR1 ENHRY, CDR2 SYGVKD. The CDR3 is 15 residues long. Unmatched junction bases numbered 3, after V lost 4 bases and J lost 0 bases. The CDR3 DNA reads TGTGCCATCAGTGCCGGACTAGACTCCTACAATGAGCAGTTCTTC. Its translation is CAISAGLDSYNEQFF.

The chain uses TRBV5-6 and TRBJ2-1; the match to TRBD2 covers 9 bases. Trimming removed 4 bases from V and 4 bases from J; junction bases left unmatched: 6. Germline loops: CDR1 SGHDT, CDR2 YYEEEE. The CDR3 spans 15 residues. CDR3: CASSDSGSGYNEQFF. CDR3 coding DNA: TGTGCCAGCAGCGATAGCGGGAGCGGGTACAATGAGCAGTTCTTC.

This clonotype showed up many times. The chain couples TRBV6-5 to TRBJ1-6; tentative D call: TRBD1 (6 bases). With 2 bases removed from V and 7 bases from J, the gap between germline ends came to 9 bases. Germline V lookup: CDR1 MNHEY, CDR2 SVGAGI. This CDR3 comprises 14 residues. CDR3: CASSYAGENSPLHF. CDR3 sequence (DNA): TGTGCCAGCAGTTACGCAGGGGAGAATTCACCCCTCCACTTT.

This rearrangement joins TRBV20-1 to TRBJ2-5; the D is unclear. The CDR3 consists of 14 residues. Germline CDR1 and CDR2: DFQATT and SNEGSKA (reference sequence). The V end lost 0 bases, the J end lost 1 base, and 9 bases lay between the germline ends. CDR3 sequence: CSARDENGQETQYF. The DNA of the CDR3 is TGCAGTGCTAGAGATGAAAACGGCCAAGAGACCCAGTACTTC.

This chain joins TRBV28 and TRBJ2-7; D ambiguous. The CDR3 runs to 13 residues. Germline CDR1 is MDHEN and CDR2 is SYDVKM. Deletions cut 2 bases from V and 0 bases from J, with 5 bases between. CDR3 region: CASSLGYSYEQYF. The CDR3 DNA follows: TGTGCCAGCAGTTTAGGGTACTCCTACGAGCAGTACTTC.

Ten or more counts support this clonotype. This rearrangement joins TRBV20-1 to TRBJ1-5, with a weak D call TRBD1 (6 bases). Germline CDR1 and CDR2: DFQATT and SNEGSKA (reference sequence). Trimming removed 4 bases at V and 4 bases at J, with 17 bases between. The CDR3 spans 15 residues. The CDR3 DNA is TGCAGTGCTATTGGACAGCCGGCCCCAAATCAGCCCCAGCATTTT. Its translation: CSAIGQPAPNQPQHF.

This clonotype was counted between two and nine times. This sequence joins TRBV5-1 and TRBJ1-5; D is undetermined. Germline CDR1 is SGHRS and CDR2 is YFSETQ. The ends were cut back, 4 bases at V and 0 bases at J, with 11 bases in the middle. The CDR3 consists of 15 residues. This CDR3 is CASSPTADSNQPQHF. CDR3 coding DNA: TGCGCCAGCAGCCCTACGGCAGATAGCAATCAGCCCCAGCATTTT.

This clonotype was picked up a small number of times. The genes are TRBV6-2 or TRBV6-3 and TRBJ2-7; D uncertain. The CDR3 contains 13 residues. CDR1 MNHEY and CDR2 SVGEGT come from the germline V gene. V lost 5 bases, J lost 1 base, and 9 bases lay in between. CDR3: CASSRTESYEQYF. In DNA form, the CDR3 reads TGTGCCAGCAGTCGGACGGAATCCTACGAGCAGTACTTC.

The V call is TRBV28, the J call TRBJ2-1, with TRBD2 identical over 12 bases. With V trimmed by 2 bases and J by 10 bases, 6 bases remained unmatched. The CDR3 has 15 residues. CDR1 and CDR2 from the germline V gene are MDHEN and SYDVKM. Written as DNA, the CDR3 is TGTGCCAGCAGTTTAACGGCTAGCGGGAGGGTCGAGCAGTTCTTC. The encoded protein is CASSLTASGRVEQFF.

The chain couples TRBV9 to TRBJ2-7, with 11 bases lining up with TRBD1. The germline V gene has CDR1 SGDLS and CDR2 YYNGEE. The CDR3 is 15 amino acids. V shed 3 bases and J 7 bases; nucleotides not matched to a gene: 9. CDR3 sequence reads: CASSGGQGAGREQYF. The CDR3 coding sequence is TGTGCCAGCAGCGGTGGACAGGGGGCTGGACGAGAGCAGTACTTC.

There are many counts of this clonotype. The chain couples TRBV5-1 to TRBJ2-3, with D perhaps TRBD1 (5 bases). Trimming cost V 2 bases and J 0 bases, with 10 bases left between them. Germline-derived CDR1 and CDR2 are SGHRS and YFSETQ. The CDR3 extends over 15 amino acids. The CDR3 loop is CASSFLGASTDTQYF. The CDR3 region has the DNA TGCGCCAGCAGCTTTTTAGGGGCAAGCACAGATACGCAGTATTTT. The full variable domain, rest sourced from reference TRBV5-1 and TRBJ2-3, is KAGVTQTPRYLIKTRGQQVTLSCSPISGHRSVSWYQQTPGQGLQFLFEYFSETQRNKGNFPGRFSGRQFSNSRSEMNVSTLELGDSALYLCASSFLGASTDTQYFGPGTRLTVL.

This clonotype was detected ten times or more. The chain uses TRBV7-9 and TRBJ2-7; the D gene is possibly TRBD2 (6 bases). Germline CDR1 reads SEHNR; CDR2 reads FQNEAQ (reference sequence). There are 14 residues in the CDR3. V was shortened by 2 bases and J by 1 base, with 9 bases between the two germline ends. DNA of the CDR3: TGTGCCAGCAGCTTACCCGGGAGTTCCTACGAGCAGTACTTC. Amino acids: CASSLPGSSYEQYF. Supplemented by reference TRBV7-9 and TRBJ2-7, the full variable domain reads DTGVSQNPRHKITKRGQNVTFRCDPISEHNRLYWYRQTLGQGPEFLTYFQNEAQLEKSRLLSDRFSAERPKGSFSTLEIQRTEQGDSAMYLCASSLPGSSYEQYFGPGTRLTVT.

The J gene is TRBJ1-5, the V gene TRBV4-2, with TRBD1 identical over 8 bases. V lost 0 bases to trimming and J lost 2 bases; unmatched junction nucleotides: 3. CDR1 is LGHNA, CDR2 YNFKEQ, per germline. The CDR3 has 16 amino acids. The chain's CDR3 is CASSQDLTGGNQPQHF. CDR3 DNA sequence: TGTGCCAGCAGCCAAGATCTGACAGGGGGCAATCAGCCCCAGCATTTT.

This clonotype has ten or more counts. The chain has TRBV5-1 and TRBJ1-1; D gene uncertain. V lost 4 bases and J 0 bases, leaving 7 bases between the germline ends. Germline V gene sequence: CDR1 SGHRS, CDR2 YFSETQ. The CDR3 runs to 13 residues. In DNA, the CDR3 is TGCGCCAGCAGCCAACGTTTGAACACTGAAGCTTTCTTT. This gives the protein CASSQRLNTEAFF.

The sample holds a few counts of this clonotype. The chain uses TRBV30 and TRBJ1-2; D might be TRBD1 (6 bases). The CDR3 totals 15 residues. V lost 5 bases and J lost 0, with 16 bases in between. Germline V lookup: CDR1 GTSNPN, CDR2 SVGIG (reference sequence). CDR3 DNA sequence: TGTGCCTGGTCGACAGGCCGAATCACTAACTATGGCTACACCTTC. Its translation: CAWSTGRITNYGYTF.

The chain employs TRBV12-3 or TRBV12-4 and TRBJ2-2, with D possibly being TRBD1 (6 bases). Deletions cut 3 bases from V and 8 bases from J, with 10 bases between. The CDR3 has 13 amino acids. CDR3 region: CASSFQGHGELFF. CDR3 coding DNA: TGTGCCAGCAGTTTCCAGGGGCATGGGGAGCTGTTTTTT.

This chain uses TRBV3-1 with TRBJ2-7; D is unresolved. The CDR3 contains 13 residues. Between the trimmed V and J ends, which lost 2 bases and 4 bases, there was a span of 9 bases. Germline values: CDR1 LGHDT, CDR2 YNNKEL (reference sequence). As DNA, the CDR3 is TGTGCCAGCAGCCAACCCCTCGAATACGAGCAGTACTTC. As protein: CASSQPLEYEQYF.